Here is one T cell receptor (beta chain) with its context. Produced via immunoSEQ multiplex PCR; TCRdb's table is partial and in-frame only. The table has roughly 170,000 clones, approximately 84% seen once. J was trimmed by 9 bases and V by 1 base; bases with no gene match: 8. CDR1 MDHEN and CDR2 SYDVKM come from the germline V gene. This CDR3 spans 15 amino acids. The sample belongs to a study of blood T cell repertoires in COVID-19. The sample consisted of PBMCs or T cells enriched from blood (not recorded which). This TCR came from a woman aged 40 to 50 with acute COVID-19. The V call is TRBV28, the J call TRBJ2-1; the match to TRBD2 covers 8 bases. The CDR3 bases are TGTGCCAGCAGTTTATTATCGGGAGGGCAGTTTGAGCAGTTCTTC. Amino acids: CASSLLSGGQFEQFF.